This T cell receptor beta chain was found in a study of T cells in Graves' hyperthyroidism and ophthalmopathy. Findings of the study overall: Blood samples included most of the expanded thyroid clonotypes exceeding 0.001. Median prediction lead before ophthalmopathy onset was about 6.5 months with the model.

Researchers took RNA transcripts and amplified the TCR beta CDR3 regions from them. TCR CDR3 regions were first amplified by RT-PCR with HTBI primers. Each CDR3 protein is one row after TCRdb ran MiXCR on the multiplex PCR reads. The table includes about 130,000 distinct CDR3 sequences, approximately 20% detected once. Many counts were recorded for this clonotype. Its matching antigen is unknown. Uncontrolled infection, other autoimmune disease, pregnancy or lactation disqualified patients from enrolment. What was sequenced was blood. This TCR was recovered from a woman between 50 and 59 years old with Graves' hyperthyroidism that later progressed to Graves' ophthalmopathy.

The CDR3 DNA follows: TGTGCCAGCAGCTTAGTTGGAGTGACAGGGGCTTTCTTCGAGCAGTACTTC. Its translation: CASSLVGVTGAFFEQYF. This rearrangement joins TRBV7-2 to TRBJ2-7; 8 nucleotides agree with TRBD1. The CDR3 has 17 amino acids. V lost 1 base, J lost 6 bases, and 14 bases stayed unmatched. CDR1 is SGHTA and CDR2 is FQGNSA in the germline V gene.